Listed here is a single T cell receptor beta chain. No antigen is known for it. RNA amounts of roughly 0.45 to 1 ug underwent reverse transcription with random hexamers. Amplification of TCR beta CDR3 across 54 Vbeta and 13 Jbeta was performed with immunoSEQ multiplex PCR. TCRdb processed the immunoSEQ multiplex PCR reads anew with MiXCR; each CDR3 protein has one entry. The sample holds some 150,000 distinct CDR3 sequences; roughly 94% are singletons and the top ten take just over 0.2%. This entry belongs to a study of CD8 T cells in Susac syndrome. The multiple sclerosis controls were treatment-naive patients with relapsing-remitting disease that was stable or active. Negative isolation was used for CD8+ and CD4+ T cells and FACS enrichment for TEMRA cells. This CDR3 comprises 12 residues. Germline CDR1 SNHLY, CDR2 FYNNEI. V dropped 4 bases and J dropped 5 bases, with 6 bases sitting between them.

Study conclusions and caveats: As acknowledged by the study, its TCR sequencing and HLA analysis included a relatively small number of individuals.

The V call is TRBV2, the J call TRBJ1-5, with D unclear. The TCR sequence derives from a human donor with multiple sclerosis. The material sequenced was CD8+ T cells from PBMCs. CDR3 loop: CASSGTDQPQHF. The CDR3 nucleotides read TGTGCCAGCAGTGGGACCGATCAGCCCCAGCATTTT.